This T cell receptor (beta chain) was observed in a study of neurological immune-mediated disorders. Study-level points and caveats: Expanded clones shared no CDR3 amino acid sequences across subjects, suggesting private repertoires in all groups. TCR clonal expansion peaked in HTLV-1-associated myelopathy patients and was lowest in multiple sclerosis patients.

A total of 2 million PBMCs stored at -80 degrees C provided the unsorted libraries. The cDNA came from 5'RACE, which used 10-nucleotide random UMIs. TCRdb used MiXCR to reprocess the 5' RACE reads, holding one entry per CDR3 protein. Here the sample spans tens of thousands of distinct CDR3 sequences, about 9.3% being singletons. Looked up from germline, CDR1 is SGHTA and CDR2 is FQGTGA. V lost 3 bases and J 6 bases, leaving 7 bases between the germline ends. The CDR3 has 12 residues. This clonotype has at least ten counts. Its antigen is unidentified. Sequencing used PBMCs. V gene TRBV7-3 combines with J gene TRBJ2-3; no firm D call. This TCR came from a man aged 40-49 years in good health. This CDR3 is CASSFSRDTQYF. The CDR3 DNA sequence: TGTGCCAGCAGCTTCTCCCGGGATACGCAGTATTTT.